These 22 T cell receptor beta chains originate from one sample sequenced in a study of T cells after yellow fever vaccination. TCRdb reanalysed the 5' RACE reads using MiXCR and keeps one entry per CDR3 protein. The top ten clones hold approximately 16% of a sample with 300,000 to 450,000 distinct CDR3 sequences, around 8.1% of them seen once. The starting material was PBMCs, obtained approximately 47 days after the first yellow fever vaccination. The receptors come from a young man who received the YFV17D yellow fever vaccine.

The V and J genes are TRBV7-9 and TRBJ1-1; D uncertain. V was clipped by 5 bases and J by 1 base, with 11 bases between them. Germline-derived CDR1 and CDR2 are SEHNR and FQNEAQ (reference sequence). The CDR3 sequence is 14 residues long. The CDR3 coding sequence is TGTGCCAGCAGCCCATCCGGGCGGAACACTGAAGCTTTCTTT. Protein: CASSPSGRNTEAFF.

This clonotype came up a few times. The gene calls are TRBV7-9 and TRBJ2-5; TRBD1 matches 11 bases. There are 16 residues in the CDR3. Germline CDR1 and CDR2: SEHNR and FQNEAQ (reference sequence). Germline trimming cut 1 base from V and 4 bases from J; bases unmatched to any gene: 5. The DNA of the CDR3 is TGTGCCAGCAGCTTAGGGGACAGGGGGGTCCGAGAGACCCAGTACTTC. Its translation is CASSLGDRGVRETQYF.

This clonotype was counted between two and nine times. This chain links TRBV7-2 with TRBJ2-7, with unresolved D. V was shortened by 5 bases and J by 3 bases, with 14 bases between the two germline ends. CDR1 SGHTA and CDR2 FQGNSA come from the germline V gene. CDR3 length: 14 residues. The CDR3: CASSMDYESYEQYF. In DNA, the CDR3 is TGTGCCAGCAGCATGGATTACGAAAGCTACGAGCAGTACTTC. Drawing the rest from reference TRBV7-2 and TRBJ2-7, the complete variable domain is GAGVSQSPSNKVTEKGKDVELRCDPISGHTALYWYRQSLGQGLEFLIYFQGNSAPDKSGLPSDRFSAERTGGSVSTLTIQRTQQEDSAVYLCASSMDYESYEQYFGPGTRLTVT.

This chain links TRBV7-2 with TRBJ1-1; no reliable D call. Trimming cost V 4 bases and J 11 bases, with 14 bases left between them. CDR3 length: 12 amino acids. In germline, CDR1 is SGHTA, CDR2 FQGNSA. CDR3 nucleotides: TGTGCCAGCAGCTCCACGGTCTTTGGGGCTTTCTTT. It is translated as CASSSTVFGAFF. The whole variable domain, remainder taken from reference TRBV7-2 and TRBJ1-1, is GAGVSQSPSNKVTEKGKDVELRCDPISGHTALYWYRQSLGQGLEFLIYFQGNSAPDKSGLPSDRFSAERTGGSVSTLTIQRTQQEDSAVYLCASSSTVFGAFFGQGTRLTVV.

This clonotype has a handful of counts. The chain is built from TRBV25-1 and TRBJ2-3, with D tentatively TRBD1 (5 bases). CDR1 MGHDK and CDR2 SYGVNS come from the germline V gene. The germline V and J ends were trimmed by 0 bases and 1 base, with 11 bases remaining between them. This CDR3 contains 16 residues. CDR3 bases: TGTGCCAGCAGTGAATATAAGGGGCGCGGCACAGATACGCAGTATTTT. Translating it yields CASSEYKGRGTDTQYF.

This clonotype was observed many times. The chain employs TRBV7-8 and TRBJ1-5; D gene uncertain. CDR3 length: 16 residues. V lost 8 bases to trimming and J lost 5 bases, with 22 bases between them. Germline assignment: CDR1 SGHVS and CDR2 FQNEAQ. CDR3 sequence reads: CASGLGNGLIDQPQHF. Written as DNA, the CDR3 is TGTGCCAGCGGGTTGGGAAATGGGCTCATAGATCAGCCCCAGCATTTT.

The CDR3: CASRDGLETDTQYF. In DNA, the CDR3 is TGCGCCAGCAGAGACGGACTAGAAACAGATACGCAGTATTTT. The chain uses TRBV5-1 and TRBJ2-3; 7 nucleotides line up with TRBD2. With 5 bases clipped from V and 3 bases from J, the junction kept 6 bases outside the gene matches. Germline CDR1 reads SGHRS; CDR2 reads YFSETQ. This CDR3 has 14 residues.

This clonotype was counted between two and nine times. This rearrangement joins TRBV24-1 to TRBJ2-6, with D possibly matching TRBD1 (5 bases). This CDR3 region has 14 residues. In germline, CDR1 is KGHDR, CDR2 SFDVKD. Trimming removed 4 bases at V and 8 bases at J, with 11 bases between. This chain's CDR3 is CATSDPGSPNVLTF. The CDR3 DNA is TGTGCCACCAGTGACCCAGGGTCCCCCAACGTCCTGACTTTC.

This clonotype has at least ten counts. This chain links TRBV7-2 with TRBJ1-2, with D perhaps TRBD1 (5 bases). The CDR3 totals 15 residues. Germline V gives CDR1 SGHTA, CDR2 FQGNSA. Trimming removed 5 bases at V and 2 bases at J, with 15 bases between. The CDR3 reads CASSNYTTGNYGYTF. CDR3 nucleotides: TGTGCCAGCAGCAACTATACTACAGGCAACTATGGCTACACCTTC. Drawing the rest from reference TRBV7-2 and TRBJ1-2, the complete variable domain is GAGVSQSPSNKVTEKGKDVELRCDPISGHTALYWYRQSLGQGLEFLIYFQGNSAPDKSGLPSDRFSAERTGGSVSTLTIQRTQQEDSAVYLCASSNYTTGNYGYTFGSGTRLTVV.

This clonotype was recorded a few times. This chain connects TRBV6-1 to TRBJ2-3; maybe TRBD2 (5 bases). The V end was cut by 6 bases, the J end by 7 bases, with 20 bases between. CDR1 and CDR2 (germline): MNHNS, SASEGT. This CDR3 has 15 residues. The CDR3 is CASSPLGLSRHTQYF. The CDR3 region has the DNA TGTGCCAGCAGCCCTCTTGGACTCAGTCGGCATACGCAGTATTTT.

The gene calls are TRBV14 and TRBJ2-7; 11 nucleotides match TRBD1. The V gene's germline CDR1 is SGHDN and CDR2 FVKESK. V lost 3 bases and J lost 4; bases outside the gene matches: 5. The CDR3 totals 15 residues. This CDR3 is CASSHPGTGGYEQYF. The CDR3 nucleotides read TGTGCCAGCAGCCATCCCGGGACAGGGGGTTACGAGCAGTACTTC.

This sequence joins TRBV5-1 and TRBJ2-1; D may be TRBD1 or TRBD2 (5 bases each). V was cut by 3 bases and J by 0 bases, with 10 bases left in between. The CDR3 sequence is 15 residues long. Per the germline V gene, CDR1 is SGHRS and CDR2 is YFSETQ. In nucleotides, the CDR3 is TGCGCCAGCAGCTGGGACCGAAGCTCCTACAATGAGCAGTTCTTC. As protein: CASSWDRSSYNEQFF. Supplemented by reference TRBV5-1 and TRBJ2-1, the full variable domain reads KAGVTQTPRYLIKTRGQQVTLSCSPISGHRSVSWYQQTPGQGLQFLFEYFSETQRNKGNFPGRFSGRQFSNSRSEMNVSTLELGDSALYLCASSWDRSSYNEQFFGPGTRLTVL.

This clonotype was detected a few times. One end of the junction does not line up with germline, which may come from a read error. The CDR3 DNA follows: TGTGCCAGCAGCCCCGGACTAGCGGGGGGGCCTGGGTTCTTC. Translation gives CASSPGLAGGPGFF. The gene calls are TRBV5-6 and TRBJ2-4, with 15 bases aligning to TRBD2. The length of the CDR3 is 14 residues. Germline values: CDR1 SGHDT, CDR2 YYEEEE.

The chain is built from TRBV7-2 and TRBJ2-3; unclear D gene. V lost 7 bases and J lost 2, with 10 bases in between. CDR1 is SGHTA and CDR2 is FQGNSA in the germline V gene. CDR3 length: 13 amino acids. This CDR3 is CASKEFPTDTQYF. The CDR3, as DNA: TGTGCCAGCAAAGAGTTCCCCACAGATACGCAGTATTTT.

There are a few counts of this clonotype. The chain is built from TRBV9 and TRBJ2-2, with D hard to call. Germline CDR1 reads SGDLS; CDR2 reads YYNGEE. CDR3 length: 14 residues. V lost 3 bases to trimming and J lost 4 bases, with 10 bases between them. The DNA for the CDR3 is TGTGCCAGCAGCGCCACAGTGGGCACCGGGGAGCTGTTTTTT. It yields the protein CASSATVGTGELFF.

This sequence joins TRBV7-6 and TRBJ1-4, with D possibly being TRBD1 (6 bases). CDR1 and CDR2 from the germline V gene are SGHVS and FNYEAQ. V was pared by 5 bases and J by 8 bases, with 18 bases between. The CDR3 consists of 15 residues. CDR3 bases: TGTGCCAGCAGCCTCGACTGGGGGCCGCGCGAAAAACTGTTTTTT. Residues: CASSLDWGPREKLFF.

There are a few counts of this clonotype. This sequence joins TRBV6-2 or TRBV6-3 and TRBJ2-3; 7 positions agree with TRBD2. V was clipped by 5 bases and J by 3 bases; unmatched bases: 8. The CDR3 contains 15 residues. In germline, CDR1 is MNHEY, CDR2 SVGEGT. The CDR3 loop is CASSQSTGGTDTQYF. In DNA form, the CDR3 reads TGTGCCAGCAGTCAGTCGACGGGGGGAACAGATACGCAGTATTTT.

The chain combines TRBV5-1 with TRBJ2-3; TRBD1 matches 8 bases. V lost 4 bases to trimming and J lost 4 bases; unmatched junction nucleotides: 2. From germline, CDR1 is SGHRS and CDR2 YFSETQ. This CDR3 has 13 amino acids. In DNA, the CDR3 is TGCGCCAGCAGCGGACAGGGTCCAGATACGCAGTATTTT. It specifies CASSGQGPDTQYF.

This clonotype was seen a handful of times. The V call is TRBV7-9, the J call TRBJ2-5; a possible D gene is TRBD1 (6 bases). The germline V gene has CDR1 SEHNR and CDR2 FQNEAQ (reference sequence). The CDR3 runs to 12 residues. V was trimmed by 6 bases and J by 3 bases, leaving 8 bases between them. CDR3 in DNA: TGTGCCAGCAGGGACAGCAAAGAGACCCAGTACTTC. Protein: CASRDSKETQYF.

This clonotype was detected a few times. The CDR3 sequence: CASSLMRDTQYF. CDR3 nucleotide sequence: TGTGCCAGCAGCCTTATGAGAGATACGCAGTATTTT. The J gene is TRBJ2-3, the V gene TRBV14; D is ambiguous. This CDR3 is 12 amino acids long. Germline-derived CDR1 and CDR2 are SGHDN and FVKESK. Trimming took 4 bases from V and 5 from J, leaving 7 bases between them.

CDR3 in amino acids: CASSIAGNPIGEQFF. CDR3 nucleotide sequence: TGCGCCAGCAGCATTGCAGGGAACCCAATAGGAGAGCAGTTCTTC. The chain employs TRBV5-1 and TRBJ2-1; tentatively, D is TRBD1 (5 bases). Trimming shortened V by 4 bases and J by 10 bases, and 21 bases separated the two germline ends. The CDR3 spans 15 residues. Germline V CDR1 and CDR2: SGHRS, YFSETQ.

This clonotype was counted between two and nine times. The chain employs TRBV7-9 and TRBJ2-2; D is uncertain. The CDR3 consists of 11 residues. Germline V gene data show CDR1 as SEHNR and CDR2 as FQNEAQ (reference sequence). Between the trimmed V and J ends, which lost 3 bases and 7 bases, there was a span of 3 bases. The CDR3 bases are TGTGCCAGCAGCTTCGTCGGGGAGCTGTTTTTT. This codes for CASSFVGELFF.